This T cell receptor (beta chain) originates from a study of response to subunit inactivated influenza vaccine. MiXCR, run by TCRdb on the RT-PCR reads, gives a single entry per CDR3 protein. The repertoire holds around 760,000 distinct CDR3 sequences, with around 13% as singletons. This clonotype was observed a few times. Its target is unknown. General study points: The authors offered the suggestion that each seasonal influenza vaccination recruits few new T cells.

CDR3 length: 16 residues. V shed 8 bases and J shed 0 bases, with 19 bases lying between them. In germline, CDR1 is LGHDT, CDR2 YNNKEL (reference sequence). This material consisted of PBMCs from blood, taken roughly 2 weeks before vaccination. This TCR derives from a man aged 45-60 years who received an inactivated influenza vaccine. The chain links TRBV3-1 to TRBJ1-1; no reliable D call. CDR3 protein: CASSSGSERVNTEAFF. CDR3 DNA: TGTGCCAGCTCATCGGGGTCTGAGAGGGTGAACACTGAAGCTTTCTTT.